This T cell receptor beta chain was retrieved from a study of T cell repertoires in cytomegalovirus infection. At the level of the study: CMV infection and matching HLA type were both indicated by public TCR beta signatures.

Germline values: CDR1 SQVTM, CDR2 ANQGSEA. V was pared by 4 bases and J by 5 bases, with 14 bases between. This CDR3 has 13 residues. From the reads, TCRdb called clonotypes with MiXCR, one entry per CDR3 protein. The sample yields 310,000 or so distinct CDR3 sequences, 8% to 10% seen once. In its sample, this clonotype was seen many times. Its antigen is undetermined. The study's findings and limits: Clonotype analysis showed dominance of the ex vivo response by HLA-C-restricted CMV-specific TCR beta clonotypes. Summed public TCR beta family frequency identified CMV carriers bearing the relevant HLA.

The sequencing sample was made of PBMCs. This clonotype originated in a human donor in good health (CMV status not recorded). Some clones in this sample may be carry-over from other donors' samples. This chain uses TRBV29-1 with TRBJ1-2; D may be TRBD1 (6 bases). This chain's CDR3 is CSVGTGTQYGYTF. CDR3 sequence (DNA): TGCAGCGTTGGTACAGGGACGCAATATGGCTACACCTTC. Supplemented by reference TRBV29-1 and TRBJ1-2, the full variable domain reads SAVISQKPSRDICQRGTSLTIQCQVDSQVTMMFWYRQQPGQSLTLIATANQGSEATYESGFVIDKFPISRPNLTFSTLTVSNMSPEDSSIYLCSVGTGTQYGYTFGSGTRLTVV.